This T cell receptor beta chain emerged from a study of T cells in Graves' hyperthyroidism and ophthalmopathy. Study information: Peripheral blood was acquired at first diagnosis, ahead of any therapy whatsoever.

This CDR3 is 14 amino acids long. Trimming took off 1 base at V and 1 base at J, with 10 bases between the two ends. From germline, CDR1 is DFQATT and CDR2 SNEGSKA (reference sequence). This clonotype has at least ten counts. The antigen remains unidentified. TCR beta CDR3 sequences were amplified from RNA transcripts. HTBI primers drove first-round RT-PCR of the TCR CDR3. Via MiXCR, TCRdb re-called the multiplex PCR reads, giving one row per CDR3 protein. The sample carries a few hundred thousand distinct CDR3 sequences, approximately 22% recorded once. Stable disease denoted Graves' hyperthyroidism without ophthalmopathy progression within 18 months. Fresh peripheral blood, about 10 ml of it, supplied the PBMCs. Regarding the study as a whole: Stable hyperthyroidism was separated from ophthalmopathy by a model based on 13 V-J features.

The chain links TRBV20-1 to TRBJ1-2; D gene ambiguous. The TCR was taken from a woman in her fifties or sixties with Graves' hyperthyroidism. Sample: blood. CDR3 residues: CSARAIGFNYGYTF. The CDR3 DNA reads as TGCAGTGCTAGAGCAATTGGGTTTAACTATGGCTACACCTTC.